This T cell receptor (beta chain) came from a study of CD8+ T cells in alopecia areata (dated by TCRdb to 2017 to 2018). In terms of the full investigation: To study T cell clonal expansion in alopecia areata, the researchers applied high-throughput TCRbeta sequencing to both the C3H/HeJ mouse model and human patients. Scalp tissue and sorted CD4+ and CD8+ peripheral blood T cells from patchy and totalis/universalis alopecia areata patients and from healthy controls were covered by human TCRbeta sequencing. Scalp clonality was compared among normal scalp (n=4), patchy alopecia areata scalp (n=8), and alopecia totalis/universalis scalp (n=8). RNA was extracted with the PAXgene miRNA kit for fixed scalp, the miRNeasy kit for PBMCs, and the RNeasy kit for mouse skin. TCRbeta CDR3 regions were amplified by immunoSEQ multiplex PCR with 35 Vbeta forward and 13 Jbeta reverse primers.

V and J are truncated by 2 bases and 9 bases respectively, leaving an intervening sequence of 2 bases. Taken from cysteine to phenylalanine, the CDR3 has 10 residues. The retained sequence is limited to the CDR3, 30 bases, with the frame set at the first base. CDR1 MNHNY and CDR2 SVGAGI are derived from the germline V gene (reference sequence). Study-level results and caveats: TCR sequences shared between patients were less clear than in mice, possibly partly because of HLA diversity in the patient population. Resident alphabeta T cells in normal human skin are also sequenced, complicating scalp TCR repertoire analysis, unlike mouse skin dominated by gammadelta T cells. Compared with normal scalp, lesional scalp, particularly in alopecia totalis/universalis, had higher clonality and more expanded CD8+ clones, which suggests antigenic drive.

Note on this clone: Its antigen is still unknown. No qualities accompany the bases; no much larger clone lies one base away.

From alopecia areata patients, peripheral blood was collected along with lesional scalp punch biopsies. PBMCs were isolated by density centrifugation and stained for CD3, CD4 and CD8, and CD4+ and CD8+ T cells were sorted on a FACSAria. The untreated alopecia areata patients were recruited through a multicenter biomarker study. In several patients from the biomarker study, blood CD8+ T cells were sorted further into NKG2D-low and NKG2D-high fractions. The library came from the immunoSEQ multiplex PCR assay. RNA was extracted from all samples and reverse transcribed into cDNA, which served as template for TCR sequencing. First-strand cDNA was synthesized using SuperScript III with a 2:1 mix of oligo-dT and random hexamers. Amplification bias was assessed with a synthetic immune receptor repertoire, and residual bias was removed computationally. On the authors' methods: Raw reads were preprocessed for error removal, and CDR3 was defined according to IMGT conventions as running from the conserved cysteine to phenylalanine. Clonality was computed as 1 minus the Shannon entropy, with the entropy normalized by log2 of the number of productive unique TCRs. Whether each scalp clone was CD4 or CD8 was inferred by checking scalp TCRbeta sequences against the CD4 and CD8 repertoires from sorted blood. TCRdb retrieved this table from immuneACCESS and kept in-frame rearrangements only. Not all clones are present; in checked studies, unresolved V genes account for under half, and no reason is known for the remainder. The DNA gave D and trimming, while V, J and clone size come from that table. Within this sample are about 110,000 clones, with 55% to 70% of them counted one time only. The leading ten clones occupy about 23% of the sample.

This receptor chain uses TRBV6-6 and TRBJ2-1, with the D gene too uncertain to name. This clonotype was sampled from a human donor with alopecia areata. The sample taken for sequencing was NKG2D-low CD8+ T cells sorted from blood. The cell subset or site tag for this specimen amounts to: sorted CD8+ NKG2D-low blood T cells. The nucleotide sequence is given as TGTGCCAGCAGTTACGGTGAGCAGTTCTTC. It translates to CASSYGEQFF.